Below, 16 T cell receptor beta chains from the same sample are listed, as sequenced in a study of identical twins. TCRdb fed the 5' RACE reads into MiXCR, producing one record per CDR3 protein. Seen here are around 490,000 distinct CDR3 sequences, nearly 15% observed once, and the top ten hold roughly 0.43%. A further study also used this sample, focusing on yellow fever vaccine responses in identical twins.

Sequencing was carried out using CD4+ T cells sorted from blood. Receptor source: a woman younger than 30 in good health.

This clonotype was seen only a few times. The chain links TRBV2 to TRBJ2-3; D is unresolved. V gave up 6 bases and J gave up 1 base, with 14 bases separating them. Germline loops: CDR1 SNHLY, CDR2 FYNNEI. The CDR3 runs 15 residues. CDR3 amino acids: CASSVDTMGTDTQYF. The DNA of the CDR3 is TGTGCCAGCAGCGTAGACACAATGGGCACAGATACGCAGTATTTT. Complete variable domain (other parts from reference TRBV2 and TRBJ2-3): EPEVTQTPSHQVTQMGQEVILRCVPISNHLYFYWYRQILGQKVEFLVSFYNNEISEKSEIFDDQFSVERPDGSNFTLKIRSTKLEDSAMYFCASSVDTMGTDTQYFGPGTRLTVL.

This clonotype was found a few times. The chain carries TRBV20-1 and TRBJ1-1, with TRBD1 as a possible D gene (6 bases). Germline CDR1 DFQATT, CDR2 SNEGSKA (reference sequence). Trimming removed 0 bases at V and 6 bases at J, with 20 bases between. The CDR3 sequence is 16 residues long. CDR3: CSARDLVRGPGAEAFF. As DNA, the CDR3 is TGCAGTGCTAGAGATTTGGTCAGAGGCCCAGGGGCTGAAGCTTTCTTT.

This chain joins TRBV11-1 and TRBJ2-2; perhaps TRBD2 as D (6 bases). The CDR3 spans 20 residues. CDR1 SGHAT and CDR2 FQDESV come from the germline V gene (reference sequence). Deletions cut 5 bases from V and 0 bases from J, with 25 bases between. The CDR3 DNA reads TGTGCCAGCAGCCTCTATCGCGCGGGGTTGGGGGGAGCGAACACCGGGGAGCTGTTTTTT. Encoded protein: CASSLYRAGLGGANTGELFF.

This clonotype appeared a few times. This chain connects TRBV11-3 to TRBJ2-2, with 7 bases lining up with TRBD2. Germline loops: CDR1 SGHNT, CDR2 YENEEA. The V and J ends lost 4 bases and 5 bases, in that order; junction bases with no gene match: 10. This CDR3 has 16 amino acids. DNA of the CDR3: TGTGCCAGCAGCTGGGGGGGAGCTGAATGGACCGGGGAGCTGTTTTTT. It is translated as CASSWGGAEWTGELFF.

In this sample, this clonotype turned up a few times. The chain uses TRBV5-1 and TRBJ1-1, with D perhaps matching TRBD1 (5 bases). From germline, CDR1 is SGHRS and CDR2 YFSETQ. V shed 0 bases and J shed 4 bases, with 19 bases lying between them. The CDR3 length is 17 residues. The CDR3 bases are TGCGCCAGCAGCTTGGGTTTCGATTTCTACGGGGGCACTGAAGCTTTCTTT. Encoded protein: CASSLGFDFYGGTEAFF.

This chain links TRBV15 with TRBJ2-7; 9 bases match TRBD2. The CDR3 spans 18 residues. The J segment lost 6 bases and the V segment lost 0 bases, leaving 15 bases of the junction unmatched. Germline assignment: CDR1 LNHNV and CDR2 YYDKDF (reference sequence). The DNA of the CDR3 is TGTGCCACCAGCAGAGATCCCATTGGACAGGAACTAGCGGGCGAGCAGTACTTC. Translated, it gives CATSRDPIGQELAGEQYF. Using reference TRBV15 and TRBJ2-7 for the parts outside the CDR3, the full variable domain is DAMVIQNPRYQVTQFGKPVTLSCSQTLNHNVMYWYQQKSSQAPKLLFHYYDKDFNNEADTPDNFQSRRPNTSFCFLDIRSPGLGDTAMYLCATSRDPIGQELAGEQYFGPGTRLTVT.

The V call is TRBV7-8, the J call TRBJ2-7; D might be TRBD1 (6 bases). Trimming removed 4 bases from V and 7 bases from J, with 14 bases in between. This CDR3 is 13 amino acids long. Germline V gene lookup returns CDR1 SGHVS and CDR2 FQNEAQ. The CDR3 here is CASSSSRGGEQYV. The CDR3 DNA reads TGTGCCAGCAGCTCCAGCAGGGGCGGGGAGCAGTACGTC.

V and J are TRBV11-2 and TRBJ1-6, with 7 bases fitting TRBD1. The ends lost 5 bases at V and 7 bases at J; junction bases unmatched: 11. The CDR3 extends over 16 amino acids. Germline lookup yields CDR1 SGHAT and CDR2 FQNNGV. CDR3 in DNA: TGTGCCAGCAGCCCCGACAGGGAAGTTTACAATTCACCCCTCCACTTT. Its protein is CASSPDREVYNSPLHF. Together with reference TRBV11-2 and TRBJ1-6, the CDR3 gives the full variable domain: EAGVAQSPRYKIIEKRQSVAFWCNPISGHATLYWYQQILGQGPKLLIQFQNNGVVDDSQLPKDRFSAERLKGVDSTLKIQPAKLEDSAVYLCASSPDREVYNSPLHFGNGTRLTVT.

This clonotype was observed a handful of times. This CDR3 reads CASSPPTNTGELFF. CDR3 DNA: TGTGCCAGCTCCCCCCCCACGAACACCGGGGAGCTGTTTTTT. The rearrangement uses TRBV18 and TRBJ2-2; D is unresolved. Trimming shortened V by 6 bases and J by 0 bases, and 8 bases separated the two germline ends. Germline V gene lookup returns CDR1 KGHSH and CDR2 LQKENI. The CDR3 is 14 amino acids.

V and J are TRBV12-3 or TRBV12-4 and TRBJ2-3; perhaps TRBD2 as D (5 bases). The CDR3 is 15 amino acids. The V end lost 2 bases, the J end lost 2 bases, and 11 bases lay between the germline ends. CDR3: CASSLRGLVTDTQYF. The CDR3, as DNA: TGTGCCAGCAGTTTACGGGGTCTGGTCACAGATACGCAGTATTTT.

This clonotype was seen only a few times. CDR3 region: CASTKPAGLPNTGELFF. CDR3 coding DNA: TGTGCCAGCACCAAGCCTGCGGGGCTCCCGAACACCGGGGAGCTGTTTTTT. This chain joins TRBV12-3 or TRBV12-4 and TRBJ2-2; a weak D match, TRBD2 (6 bases). Trimming took 7 bases from V and 0 from J, leaving 18 bases between them. There are 17 residues in the CDR3.

This sequence joins TRBV6-5 and TRBJ2-7; TRBD2 aligns across 13 bases. CDR1 and CDR2 (germline): MNHEY, SVGAGI. V dropped 2 bases and J dropped 1; count of bases not matched to a gene: 5. This CDR3 region has 17 residues. The CDR3, as DNA: TGTGCCAGCAGTTACGGCGGACTAGCGGGAGAGTCCTACGAGCAGTACTTC. Its translation: CASSYGGLAGESYEQYF.

This rearrangement joins TRBV7-9 to TRBJ2-7, with D possibly being TRBD1 (5 bases). CDR3 length: 15 amino acids. Germline loops: CDR1 SEHNR, CDR2 FQNEAQ (reference sequence). Trimming removed 5 bases at V and 2 bases at J, with 16 bases between. The chain's CDR3 is CASSPGQGWAYEQYV. CDR3 coding DNA: TGTGCCAGCAGCCCGGGCCAGGGTTGGGCCTACGAGCAGTACGTC.

The V call is TRBV20-1, the J call TRBJ2-2; D uncertain. This CDR3 contains 13 residues. The germline V and J ends were trimmed by 3 bases and 1 base, with 6 bases remaining between them. Germline V gives CDR1 DFQATT, CDR2 SNEGSKA (reference sequence). This CDR3 is CSASARNTGELFF. CDR3 nucleotide sequence: TGCAGTGCTAGTGCACGGAACACCGGGGAGCTGTTTTTT.

The genes are TRBV6-1 and TRBJ2-2; 9 bases fit TRBD1. Germline CDR1 MNHNS, CDR2 SASEGT. The V gene end was trimmed by 6 bases and the J gene end by 8 bases; junction bases not matched to a gene: 13. This CDR3 region has 16 residues. Written as DNA, the CDR3 is TGTGCCAGCAGGGGACCGGGACAGGGATTGATAGGGGAGCTGTTTTTT. Amino acids: CASRGPGQGLIGELFF.

This clonotype was found many times. The chain links TRBV12-3 or TRBV12-4 to TRBJ2-7; D is possibly TRBD1 (5 bases). The length of the CDR3 is 13 residues. The V gene lost 2 bases and the J gene lost 2 bases, with 7 bases spanning the gap. CDR3 in DNA: TGTGCCAGCAGTTTACAGGGCCCCTACGAGCAGTACTTC. This sequence encodes CASSLQGPYEQYF.